This T cell receptor (beta chain) is drawn from a study of T cell repertoires in cytomegalovirus infection. Study overall: Indications came from public TCR beta signatures; they pointed to CMV infection and to a matching HLA type. Findings of the study overall: Identification of carriers of CMV plus the relevant HLA was performed using cumulative public TCR beta family frequency. Dominating the ex vivo response were HLA-C-restricted CMV-specific TCR beta clonotypes.

TCRdb redid the calling of the reads with MiXCR, one entry per CDR3 protein. The repertoire has around 530,000 distinct CDR3 sequences, 16% of them found once; the top ten carry 20% to 30%. This clonotype was seen only a few times. Its antigen is undetermined. The germline CDR1 and CDR2 sequences are LGHNA and YNFKEQ. CDR3 length: 15 amino acids. V was pared by 4 bases and J by 5 bases, with 7 bases of the junction left unmatched. Specimen: CD8+ T cells from PBMCs. This receptor was taken from a human donor in good health (CMV status not recorded). Some clones in this sample may be carry-over from other donors' samples. The chain is built from TRBV4-2 and TRBJ2-5; the match to TRBD2 covers 10 bases. The CDR3 loop reads CASSPSSGSEETQYF. CDR3 DNA: TGTGCCAGCAGCCCGTCTAGCGGGAGTGAGGAGACCCAGTACTTC.